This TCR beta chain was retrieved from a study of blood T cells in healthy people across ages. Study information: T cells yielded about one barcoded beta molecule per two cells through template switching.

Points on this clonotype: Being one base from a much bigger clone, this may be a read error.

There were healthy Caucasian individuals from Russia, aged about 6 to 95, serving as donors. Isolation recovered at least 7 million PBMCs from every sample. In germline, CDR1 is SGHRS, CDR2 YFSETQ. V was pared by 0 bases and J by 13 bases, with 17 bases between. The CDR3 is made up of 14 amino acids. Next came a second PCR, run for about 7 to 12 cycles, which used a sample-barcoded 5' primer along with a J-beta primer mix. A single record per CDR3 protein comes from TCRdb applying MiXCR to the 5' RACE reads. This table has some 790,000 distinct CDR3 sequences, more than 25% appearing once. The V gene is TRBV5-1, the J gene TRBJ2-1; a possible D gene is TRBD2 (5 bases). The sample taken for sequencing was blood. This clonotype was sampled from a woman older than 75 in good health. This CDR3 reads CASSLEGERETQFF. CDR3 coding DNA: TGCGCCAGCAGCTTGGAAGGCGAGAGGGAGACCCAGTTCTTC.